These 16 T cell receptor beta chains came from one sample sequenced in a study of blood T cells in healthy people across ages (dated by TCRdb to between 2014 and 2017). Receptor amplification or capture employed 5' RACE. Sequencing was carried out with an Illumina HiSeq 2500. A second about 6 to 11 cycle PCR used a sample-barcoded 5' primer and a J-beta primer mix. Using fastp at Q25 and MiXCR, TCRdb reprocessed the public reads and kept productive beta chains. Entries that share a CDR3 protein sequence are merged under the most common genes and DNA. Present in this sample are about 830,000 distinct CDR3 sequences, roughly 60% of which were seen just once. Of the sample, around a quarter is held by the ten largest clones. Sequencing was carried out using blood. The receptors stem from a man aged 25 to 40 in good health.

The rearrangement uses TRBV29-1 and TRBJ2-7; D might be TRBD1 (6 bases). V shed 7 bases and J shed 2 bases, with 12 bases lying between them. The CDR3 consists of 12 residues. CDR1 SQVTM and CDR2 ANQGSEA come from the germline V gene. The CDR3 spells CSARTEAYEQYF. In DNA form, the CDR3 reads TGCAGCGCAAGGACAGAGGCCTACGAGCAGTACTTC.

This clonotype was detected a few times. This sequence joins TRBV25-1 and TRBJ2-1; D not resolved. Germline CDR1 and CDR2: MGHDK and SYGVNS. Trimming took 4 bases from V and 9 from J, leaving 10 bases between them. CDR3 length equals 12 residues. The chain's CDR3 is CASSVAYVEQFF. As DNA, the CDR3 is TGTGCCAGCAGTGTTGCCTACGTTGAGCAGTTCTTC. Full variable domain (remainder filled in from reference TRBV25-1 and TRBJ2-1): EADIYQTPRYLVIGTGKKITLECSQTMGHDKMYWYQQDPGMELHLIHYSYGVNSTEKGDLSSESTVSRIRTEHFPLTLESARPSHTSQYLCASSVAYVEQFFGPGTRLTVL.

This chain uses TRBV20-1 with TRBJ1-2; maybe TRBD1 (6 bases). The V gene's germline CDR1 is DFQATT and CDR2 SNEGSKA (reference sequence). The CDR3 extends over 15 amino acids. The V and J ends lost 3 bases and 4 bases respectively, with 18 bases between them. The CDR3 loop is CSASPPTGYRYGYTF. In DNA, the CDR3 is TGCAGTGCTAGTCCTCCTACAGGGTATCGCTATGGCTACACCTTC.

V and J are TRBV2 and TRBJ1-6, with 11 nucleotides matching TRBD1. This CDR3 contains 15 residues. The germline CDR1 and CDR2 sequences are SNHLY and FYNNEI. The ends lost 7 bases at V and 4 bases at J; junction bases unmatched: 3. CDR3 sequence (DNA): TGTGCCAGCATTGGGACAGGGGGGTATAATTCACCCCTCCACTTT. Translation gives CASIGTGGYNSPLHF.

This clonotype was recorded a few times. This rearrangement joins TRBV28 to TRBJ2-7; a possible D gene is TRBD1 (6 bases). The CDR3 totals 14 residues. Germline CDR1 and CDR2: MDHEN and SYDVKM. Trimming stripped 5 bases from V and 2 bases from J, with 13 bases between. CDR3 DNA: TGTGCCAGCAGTAACAACAGGGTTCCCTACGAGCAGTACTTC. Protein: CASSNNRVPYEQYF.

CDR3 residues: CASSSPRDEETQYF. The CDR3, as DNA: TGTGCCAGCAGCAGTCCCCGGGACGAAGAGACCCAGTACTTC. This chain uses TRBV7-8 with TRBJ2-5; D possibly matches TRBD1 or TRBD2 (5 bases each). This CDR3 comprises 14 residues. Germline CDR1 reads SGHVS; CDR2 reads FQNEAQ. The V end lost 5 bases, the J end lost 3 bases, and 13 bases lay between the germline ends.

The rearrangement uses TRBV5-1 and TRBJ2-7, with a weak D call TRBD1 (5 bases). Trimming took 2 bases from V and 7 from J, leaving 13 bases between them. From germline, CDR1 is SGHRS and CDR2 YFSETQ. The CDR3 loop spans 13 amino acids. This CDR3 is CASSFLPGQEQYF. The CDR3 bases are TGCGCCAGCAGCTTTCTTCCAGGGCAAGAGCAGTACTTC.

The chain recombines TRBV3-1 with TRBJ2-3; 12 bases align to TRBD2. This CDR3 has 15 amino acids. CDR1 is LGHDT, CDR2 YNNKEL, per germline (reference sequence). With V trimmed by 3 bases and J by 4 bases, 2 bases remained unmatched. For the CDR3, the DNA is TGTGCCAGCAGCCACCTAGCGGGGGGGGCAGATACGCAGTATTTT. Amino acid sequence: CASSHLAGGADTQYF.

This clonotype showed up just once. Mismatch with germline at one junction end may stem from a read error. The chain recombines TRBV5-1 with TRBJ2-5, with 8 positions matching TRBD2. The CDR3 contains 15 residues. The germline gives CDR1 SGHRS, CDR2 YFSETQ. CDR3 loop: CASSSGGGNHETQYF. Written as DNA, the CDR3 is TGCGCCAGCAGCTCTGGCGGGGGGAACCACGAGACCCAGTACTTC.

A single count supports this clonotype. The chain combines TRBV20-1 with TRBJ2-5, with D possibly being TRBD1 (6 bases). This CDR3 has 14 amino acids. Per the germline V gene, CDR1 is DFQATT and CDR2 is SNEGSKA (reference sequence). V lost 0 bases, J lost 5 bases, and 13 bases lay in between. CDR3 residues: CSARDGDIRETQYF. The DNA for the CDR3 is TGCAGTGCTAGAGATGGGGACATTAGGGAGACCCAGTACTTC.

This clonotype turned up a few times. This chain connects TRBV29-1 to TRBJ1-2; D gene uncertain. Trimming took 7 bases from V and 0 from J, leaving 6 bases between them. CDR1 and CDR2 from the germline V gene are SQVTM and ANQGSEA. The CDR3 consists of 11 residues. CDR3 sequence reads: CSATSNYGYTF. The CDR3 DNA reads TGCAGCGCCACCTCTAACTATGGCTACACCTTC.

This clonotype was detected only a few times. The rearrangement joins TRBV20-1 to TRBJ1-2; D possibly corresponds to TRBD1 (5 bases). Per germline, CDR1 DFQATT and CDR2 SNEGSKA (reference sequence). CDR3 length: 12 residues. The V gene lost 4 bases and the J gene lost 0 bases, with 6 bases spanning the gap. The CDR3 nucleotides are TGCAGTGCTAAACAGGCTAACTATGGCTACACCTTC. Encoded protein: CSAKQANYGYTF.

Points on this clonotype: Sequence at one end of the junction differs from germline and may be a read error. V and J are TRBV20-1 and TRBJ2-7, with 8 bases that match TRBD2. Per germline, CDR1 DFQATT and CDR2 SNEGSKA (reference sequence). The CDR3 is made up of 16 amino acids. DNA of the CDR3: TGCAGCGCTAGCCGTTCCGCGGGGGGTACCGGGGACGAGCAGTACTTC. Its translation is CSASRSAGGTGDEQYF.

As regards this clonotype: The junction differs from germline at one of its ends, possibly a read error. This sequence joins TRBV7-2 and TRBJ1-4; D may be TRBD1 (6 bases). Germline CDR1 SGHTA, CDR2 FQGNSA. CDR3 size: 16 residues. The DNA of the CDR3 is TGTGCCGGCAGCATCGGGACACAGATACATAATGAAAAACTGTTTTTT. Translated: CAGSIGTQIHNEKLFF.

The rearrangement joins TRBV7-9 to TRBJ1-4, with TRBD1 identical over 7 bases. The V segment lost 5 bases and the J segment 0 bases; nucleotides outside the gene matches: 12. CDR1 is SEHNR, CDR2 FQNEAQ, per germline (reference sequence). This CDR3 has 18 residues. This CDR3 is CASSPRQGSRATNEKLFF. In nucleotides, the CDR3 is TGTGCCAGCAGCCCACGACAGGGTTCCAGGGCAACTAATGAAAAACTGTTTTTT.

This chain uses TRBV10-3 with TRBJ2-1, with 9 bases fitting TRBD2. Germline loops: CDR1 ENHRY, CDR2 SYGVKD. The CDR3 is made up of 17 amino acids. V was pared by 0 bases and J by 8 bases, with 11 bases of the junction left unmatched. The CDR3, as DNA: TGTGCCATCAGTGAGTCGGTAGCGGGGGCCCATTTACATGAGCAGTTCTTC. The encoded protein is CAISESVAGAHLHEQFF.